The T cell receptor (beta chain) under discussion was sequenced for a study of blood T cells in healthy people across ages. CDR3 length: 12 residues. Per germline, CDR1 MNHEY and CDR2 SMNVEV (reference sequence). Trimming took off 8 bases at V and 0 bases at J, with 8 bases between the two ends. This clonotype was found a few times. Sample-barcoded 5' priming and a J-beta primer mix drove a second PCR of 7 to 11 cycles. TCRdb redid the calling of the 5' RACE reads with MiXCR, one entry per CDR3 protein. Here the sample spans roughly 2 million distinct CDR3 sequences, 49% being singletons. The sequence came from a woman in her thirties or forties in good health. The sample consisted of blood. The V gene is TRBV27, the J gene TRBJ2-7; D is ambiguous. The CDR3 region is CASGSGSYEQYF. The CDR3 nucleotides are TGTGCCAGCGGGTCAGGCTCCTACGAGCAGTACTTC.